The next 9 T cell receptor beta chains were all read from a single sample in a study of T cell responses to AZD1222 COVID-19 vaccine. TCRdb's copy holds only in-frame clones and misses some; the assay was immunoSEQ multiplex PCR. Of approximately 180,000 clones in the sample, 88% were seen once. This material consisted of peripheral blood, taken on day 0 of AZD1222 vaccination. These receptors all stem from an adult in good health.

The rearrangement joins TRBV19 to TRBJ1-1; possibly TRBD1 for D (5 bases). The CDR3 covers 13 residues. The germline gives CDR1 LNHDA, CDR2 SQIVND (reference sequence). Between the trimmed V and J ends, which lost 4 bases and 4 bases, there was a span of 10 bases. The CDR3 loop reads CASSRSQGTEAFF. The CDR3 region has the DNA TGTGCCAGTAGTAGATCGCAGGGCACTGAAGCTTTCTTT.

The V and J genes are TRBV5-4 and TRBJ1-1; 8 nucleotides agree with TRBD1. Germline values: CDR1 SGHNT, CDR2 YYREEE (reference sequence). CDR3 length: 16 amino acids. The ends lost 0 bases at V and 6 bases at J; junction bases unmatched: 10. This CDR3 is CASSLEPGQVSSEAFF. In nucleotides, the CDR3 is TGTGCCAGCAGCTTGGAACCGGGACAGGTTAGTTCTGAAGCTTTCTTT.

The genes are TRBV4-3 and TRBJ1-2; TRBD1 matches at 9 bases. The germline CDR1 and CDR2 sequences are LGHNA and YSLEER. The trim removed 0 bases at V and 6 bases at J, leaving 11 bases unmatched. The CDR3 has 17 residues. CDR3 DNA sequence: TGCGCCAGCAGCCAAGATCTTGGGACAGGGCCCTCGGATGGCTACACCTTC. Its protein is CASSQDLGTGPSDGYTF.

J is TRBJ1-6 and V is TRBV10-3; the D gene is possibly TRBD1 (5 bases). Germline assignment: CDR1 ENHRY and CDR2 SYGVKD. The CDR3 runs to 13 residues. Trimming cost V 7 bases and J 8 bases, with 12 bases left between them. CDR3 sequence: CAITELGDSPLHF. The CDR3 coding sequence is TGTGCCATCACCGAACTGGGGGATTCACCCCTCCACTTT.

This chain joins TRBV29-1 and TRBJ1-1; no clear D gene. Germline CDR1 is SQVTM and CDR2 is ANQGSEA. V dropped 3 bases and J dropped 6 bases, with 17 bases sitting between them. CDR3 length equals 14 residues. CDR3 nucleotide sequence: TGCAGCGTTGATGCTTTTTCTGGCAGCTCTGAAGCTTTCTTT. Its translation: CSVDAFSGSSEAFF.

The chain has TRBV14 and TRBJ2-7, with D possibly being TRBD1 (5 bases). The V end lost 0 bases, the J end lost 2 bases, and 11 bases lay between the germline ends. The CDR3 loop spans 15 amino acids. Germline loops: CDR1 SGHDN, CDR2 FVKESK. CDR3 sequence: CASSQEQGRPYEQYF. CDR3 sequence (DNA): TGTGCCAGCAGCCAAGAGCAGGGTCGGCCCTACGAGCAGTACTTC. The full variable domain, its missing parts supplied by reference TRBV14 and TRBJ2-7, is EAGVTQFPSHSVIEKGQTVTLRCDPISGHDNLYWYRRVMGKEIKFLLHFVKESKQDESGMPNNRFLAERTGGTYSTLKVQPAELEDSGVYFCASSQEQGRPYEQYFGPGTRLTVT.

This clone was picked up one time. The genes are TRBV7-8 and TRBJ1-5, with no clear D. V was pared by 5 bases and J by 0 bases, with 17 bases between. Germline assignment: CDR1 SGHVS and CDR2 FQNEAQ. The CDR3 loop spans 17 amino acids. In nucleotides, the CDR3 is TGTGCCAGCAGCCCTGGCCGGAGGAAAAGTAGCAATCAGCCCCAGCATTTT. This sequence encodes CASSPGRRKSSNQPQHF.

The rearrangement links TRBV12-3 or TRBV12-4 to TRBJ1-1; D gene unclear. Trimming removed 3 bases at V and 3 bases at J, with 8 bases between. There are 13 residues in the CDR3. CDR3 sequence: CASSFGRDTEAFF. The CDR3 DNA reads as TGTGCCAGCAGTTTCGGCCGGGACACTGAAGCTTTCTTT.

The CDR3 loop reads CASSLGVTEAFF. CDR3 DNA: TGTGCCAGCAGCTTAGGGGTAACTGAAGCTTTCTTT. V and J are TRBV7-9 and TRBJ1-1; no clear D gene. Germline CDR1 reads SEHNR; CDR2 reads FQNEAQ (reference sequence). Trimming removed 1 base at V and 5 bases at J, with 5 bases between. The CDR3 totals 12 residues.